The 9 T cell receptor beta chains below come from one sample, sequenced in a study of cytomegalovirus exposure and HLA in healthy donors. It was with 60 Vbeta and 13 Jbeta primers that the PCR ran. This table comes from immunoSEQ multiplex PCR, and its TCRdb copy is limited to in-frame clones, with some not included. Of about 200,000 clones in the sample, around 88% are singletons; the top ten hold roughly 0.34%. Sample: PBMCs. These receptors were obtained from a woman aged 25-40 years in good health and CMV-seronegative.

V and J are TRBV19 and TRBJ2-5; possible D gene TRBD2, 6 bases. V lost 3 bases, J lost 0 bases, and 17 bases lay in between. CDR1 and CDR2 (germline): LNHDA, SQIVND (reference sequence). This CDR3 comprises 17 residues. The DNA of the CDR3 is TGTGCCAGTAGTATGCAGTTCGGAGGGCATGACCAAGAGACCCAGTACTTC. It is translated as CASSMQFGGHDQETQYF.

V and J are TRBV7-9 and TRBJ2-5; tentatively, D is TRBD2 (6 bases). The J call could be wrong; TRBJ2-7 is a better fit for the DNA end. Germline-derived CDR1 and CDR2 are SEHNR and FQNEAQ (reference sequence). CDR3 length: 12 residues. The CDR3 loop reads CASSIWTNEQYF. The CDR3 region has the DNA TGTGCCAGCAGCATCTGGACTAACGAGCAGTACTTC.

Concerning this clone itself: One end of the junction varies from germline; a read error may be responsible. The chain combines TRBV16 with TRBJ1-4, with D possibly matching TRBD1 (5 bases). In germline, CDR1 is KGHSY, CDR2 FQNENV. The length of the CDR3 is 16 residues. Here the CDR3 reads CASSLRLGGINEKLFF. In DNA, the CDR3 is TGTGCTAGCAGCCTACGTCTTGGGGGGATTAATGAAAAACTGTTTTTT.

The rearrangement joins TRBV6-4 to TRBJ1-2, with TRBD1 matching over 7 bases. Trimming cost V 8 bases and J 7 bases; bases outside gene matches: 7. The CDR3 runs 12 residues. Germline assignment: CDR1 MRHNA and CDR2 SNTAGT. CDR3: CASRDSGFGYTF. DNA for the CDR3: TGTGCCAGCCGGGACAGCGGTTTTGGCTACACCTTC.

Written as DNA, the CDR3 is TGTGCCAGCAGTGAAGCCCCCAGCGGGAGGCCCCTCTACGAGCAGTACTTC. It encodes CASSEAPSGRPLYEQYF. The rearrangement joins TRBV6-1 to TRBJ2-7; 9 bases are a match to TRBD2. The CDR3 spans 17 residues. Germline V gives CDR1 MNHNS, CDR2 SASEGT. J lost 3 bases, V lost 0 bases, and 9 bases had no gene match.

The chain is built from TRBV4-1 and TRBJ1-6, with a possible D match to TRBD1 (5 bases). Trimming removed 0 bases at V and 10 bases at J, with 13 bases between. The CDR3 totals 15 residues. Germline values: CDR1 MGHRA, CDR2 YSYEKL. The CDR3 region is CASSQEAGLWSPLHF. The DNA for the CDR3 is TGCGCCAGCAGCCAAGAGGCAGGGCTCTGGTCACCCCTCCACTTT.

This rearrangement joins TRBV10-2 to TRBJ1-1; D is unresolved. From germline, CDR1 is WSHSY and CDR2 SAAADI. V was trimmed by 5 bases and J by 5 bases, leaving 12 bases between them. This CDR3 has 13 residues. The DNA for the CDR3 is TGCGCCAGCAGTCCCGGGGTTAAGACTGAAGCTTTCTTT. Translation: CASSPGVKTEAFF.

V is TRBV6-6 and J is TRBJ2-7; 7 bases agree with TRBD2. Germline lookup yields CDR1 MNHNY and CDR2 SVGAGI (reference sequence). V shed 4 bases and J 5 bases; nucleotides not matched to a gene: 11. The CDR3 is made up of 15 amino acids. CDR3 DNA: TGTGCCAGCAGTTCCCCTCAGACTAGCCAGAACGAGCAGTACTTC. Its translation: CASSSPQTSQNEQYF.

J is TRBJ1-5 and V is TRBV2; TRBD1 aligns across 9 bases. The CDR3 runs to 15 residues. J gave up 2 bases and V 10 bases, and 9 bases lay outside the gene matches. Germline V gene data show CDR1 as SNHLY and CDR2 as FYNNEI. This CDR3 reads CAISQGARGNQPQHF. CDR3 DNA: TGTGCCATCTCACAGGGGGCGCGGGGCAATCAGCCCCAGCATTTT. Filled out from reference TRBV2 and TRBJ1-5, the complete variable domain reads EPEVTQTPSHQVTQMGQEVILRCVPISNHLYFYWYRQILGQKVEFLVSFYNNEISEKSEIFDDQFSVERPDGSNFTLKIRSTKLEDSAMYFCAISQGARGNQPQHFGDGTRLSIL.